The next 27 T cell receptor beta chains were all read from a single sample in a study of blood T cell repertoires in COVID-19. TCRdb keeps only in-frame clones here, not all; method: immunoSEQ multiplex PCR. The sample includes around 60,000 clones, around 73% of them seen just once. Sequencing input: peripheral blood. The source is a man older than 75 with active or convalescent COVID-19.

The V call is TRBV19, the J call TRBJ2-3; 12 bases line up with TRBD2. V trimming: 4 bases; J trimming: 4 bases; junction bases outside the gene matches: 9. CDR1 is LNHDA, CDR2 SQIVND, per germline (reference sequence). This CDR3 spans 17 amino acids. The CDR3 DNA reads TGTGCCAGTAGTAAGGGCCTAGCGGGGGGGAGGTCAGATACGCAGTATTTT. It yields the protein CASSKGLAGGRSDTQYF.

V usage is TRBV4-1 and J usage is TRBJ2-3, with 11 bases fitting TRBD2. The germline V gene encodes CDR1 MGHRA and CDR2 YSYEKL. V gave up 0 bases and J gave up 5 bases; unmatched junction bases: 7. The CDR3 runs to 17 residues. CDR3 in amino acids: CASSQDPLAGGQDTQYF. CDR3 in DNA: TGCGCCAGCAGCCAAGACCCCCTAGCGGGGGGTCAAGATACGCAGTATTTT.

For the CDR3, the DNA is TGTGCCAGCAGCGGCGACCCCAGGACAGGGACCGCAGATACGCAGTATTTT. This gives the protein CASSGDPRTGTADTQYF. This chain connects TRBV9 to TRBJ2-3, with 8 nucleotides matching TRBD1. This CDR3 contains 17 residues. Germline CDR1 and CDR2: SGDLS and YYNGEE. With V trimmed by 3 bases and J by 4 bases, 13 bases remained unmatched.

This chain links TRBV10-3 with TRBJ2-7, with 7 bases that match TRBD1. The CDR3 sequence is 14 residues long. V trimming: 8 bases; J trimming: 6 bases; junction bases outside the gene matches: 13. CDR1 and CDR2 (germline): ENHRY, SYGVKD. DNA for the CDR3: TGTGCCATCGGGGGAGACAGGGAAAGTCGCGAGCAGTACTTC. Amino acid sequence: CAIGGDRESREQYF.

V is TRBV12-3 or TRBV12-4 and J is TRBJ2-5; the match to TRBD1 covers 7 bases. Gene TRBJ2-7 matches the end of the DNA better, so the J call may be wrong. This CDR3 comprises 12 residues. The CDR3 spells CASSPQGNEQYF. The CDR3 DNA reads as TGTGCCAGCAGTCCACAGGGGAACGAGCAGTACTTC.

The J gene is TRBJ2-5, the V gene TRBV11-2, with 7 bases identical to TRBD2. J lost 3 bases, V lost 1 base, and 8 bases had no gene match. Germline CDR1 SGHAT, CDR2 FQNNGV. There are 16 residues in the CDR3. The CDR3 reads CASSLGQLAGEETQYF. CDR3 nucleotide sequence: TGTGCCAGCAGCTTAGGACAACTCGCGGGGGAAGAGACCCAGTACTTC.

The chain uses TRBV6-4 and TRBJ2-7, with TRBD2 matching over 7 bases. CDR1 and CDR2 (germline): MRHNA, SNTAGT. V shed 11 bases and J 4 bases; nucleotides not matched to a gene: 14. The CDR3 has 14 amino acids. CDR3 residues: CAPGQRDWRYEQYF. The CDR3 DNA reads as TGTGCCCCGGGGCAGCGGGATTGGAGGTACGAGCAGTACTTC.

V is TRBV6-6 and J is TRBJ1-4; 7 bases agree with TRBD1. CDR1 and CDR2 from the germline V gene are MNHNY and SVGAGI (reference sequence). The CDR3 sequence is 14 residues long. Trimming cost V 6 bases and J 5 bases; bases outside gene matches: 6. The CDR3 sequence is CASRRGQENEKLFF. The CDR3 DNA is TGTGCCAGCAGACGTGGACAGGAAAATGAAAAACTGTTTTTT.

The rearrangement joins TRBV7-9 to TRBJ2-7; perhaps TRBD1 as D (5 bases). There are 13 residues in the CDR3. Germline V lookup: CDR1 SEHNR, CDR2 FQNEAQ (reference sequence). V lost 7 bases and J 1 base, leaving 11 bases between the germline ends. Here the CDR3 DNA reads TGTGCCAGCAATAAGGCAGGGTCCTACGAGCAGTACTTC. It is translated as CASNKAGSYEQYF.

There are a few counts of this clone. This chain uses TRBV7-2 with TRBJ2-5; the match to TRBD2 covers 12 bases. CDR1 SGHTA and CDR2 FQGNSA come from the germline V gene. The CDR3 is 16 amino acids. J was trimmed by 3 bases and V by 3 bases; bases with no gene match: 5. The CDR3 DNA reads TGTGCCAGCAGCTTGATGTGGACTAGCGGGAAAGAGACCCAGTACTTC. Amino acid sequence: CASSLMWTSGKETQYF.

The rearrangement joins TRBV7-6 to TRBJ1-1, with D possibly being TRBD1 (5 bases). The CDR3 loop spans 17 amino acids. V lost 5 bases, J lost 6 bases, and 25 bases lay in between. In germline, CDR1 is SGHVS, CDR2 FNYEAQ. The DNA of the CDR3 is TGTGCCAGCAGCCCAATAAATATAAAGGGCTTAGGGGCTGAAGCTTTCTTT. The encoded protein is CASSPINIKGLGAEAFF.

The chain carries TRBV5-6 and TRBJ2-3; D gene unclear. CDR1 is SGHDT, CDR2 YYEEEE, per germline. The CDR3 is 13 residues long. V lost 0 bases and J 1 base, leaving 3 bases between the germline ends. CDR3 coding DNA: TGTGCCAGCAGCTTGGCCGGCACAGATACGCAGTATTTT. Its protein product is CASSLAGTDTQYF. Full variable domain (outside the CDR3, taken from reference TRBV5-6 and TRBJ2-3): DAGVTQSPTHLIKTRGQQVTLRCSPKSGHDTVSWYQQALGQGPQFIFQYYEEEERQRGNFPDRFSGHQFPNYSSELNVNALLLGDSALYLCASSLAGTDTQYFGPGTRLTVL.

The V and J genes are TRBV9 and TRBJ2-7; 14 nucleotides agree with TRBD2. Looked up from germline, CDR1 is SGDLS and CDR2 is YYNGEE. The CDR3 covers 16 residues. V was clipped by 0 bases and J by 3 bases; unmatched bases: 2. The CDR3 sequence is CASSVGLAGGFYEQYF. Written as DNA, the CDR3 is TGTGCCAGCAGCGTAGGACTAGCGGGAGGGTTCTACGAGCAGTACTTC.

V gene TRBV25-1 combines with J gene TRBJ2-7; D gene unclear. Looked up from germline, CDR1 is MGHDK and CDR2 is SYGVNS. The CDR3 has 15 residues. The V and J ends lost 6 bases and 0 bases respectively, with 15 bases between them. In DNA form, the CDR3 reads TGTGCCAGCAGCGAAAGTAGTAAGAGCTCCTACGAGCAGTACTTC. The encoded protein is CASSESSKSSYEQYF.

V is TRBV19 and J is TRBJ1-2, with D perhaps TRBD1 (6 bases). The germline CDR1 and CDR2 sequences are LNHDA and SQIVND (reference sequence). The CDR3 loop spans 15 amino acids. V was pared by 5 bases and J by 1 base, with 14 bases between. CDR3 nucleotide sequence: TGTGCCAGTAGTGTGACAGGCGGCTTTAACTATGGCTACACCTTC. Protein: CASSVTGGFNYGYTF.

This chain joins TRBV27 and TRBJ1-5; 7 bases match TRBD1. V was clipped by 6 bases and J by 1 base; unmatched bases: 3. The V gene's germline CDR1 is MNHEY and CDR2 SMNVEV (reference sequence). This CDR3 is 14 amino acids long. CDR3 sequence: CASRSGGSNQPQHF. CDR3 bases: TGTGCCAGCAGATCAGGGGGGAGCAATCAGCCCCAGCATTTT.

V usage is TRBV27 and J usage is TRBJ2-1; no clear D gene. Germline CDR1 and CDR2: MNHEY and SMNVEV (reference sequence). CDR3 length equals 12 residues. The V end lost 5 bases, the J end lost 5 bases, and 7 bases lay between the germline ends. CDR3 residues: CASSIPNNEQFF. CDR3 sequence (DNA): TGTGCCAGCAGTATTCCCAACAATGAGCAGTTCTTC.

In nucleotides, the CDR3 is TGCAGCGTAAATGTGGGGGCGGGCACCGGGGAGCTGTTTTTT. It is translated as CSVNVGAGTGELFF. The rearrangement links TRBV29-1 to TRBJ2-2, with D perhaps matching TRBD1 (6 bases). The germline V gene encodes CDR1 SQVTM and CDR2 ANQGSEA. This CDR3 comprises 14 residues. V was cut by 6 bases and J by 4 bases, with 15 bases left in between.

This chain uses TRBV7-6 with TRBJ2-7; TRBD1 matches 8 bases. This CDR3 is built from 16 residues. CDR1 and CDR2 (germline): SGHVS, FNYEAQ. V was pared by 5 bases and J by 6 bases, with 15 bases of the junction left unmatched. The CDR3 reads CASSQEVTGGRSEQYF. CDR3 nucleotide sequence: TGTGCCAGCAGCCAGGAGGTCACAGGGGGGAGAAGCGAGCAGTACTTC.

This rearrangement joins TRBV28 to TRBJ2-7; D remains ambiguous. The CDR3 has 12 residues. CDR1 and CDR2 (germline): MDHEN, SYDVKM. Trimming took 5 bases from V and 6 from J, leaving 11 bases between them. The CDR3 sequence: CASSTSPPEQYF. As DNA, the CDR3 is TGTGCCAGCAGTACATCCCCGCCCGAGCAGTACTTC.

This rearrangement joins TRBV4-2 to TRBJ1-2, with D possibly matching TRBD1 (6 bases). Germline V gene sequence: CDR1 LGHNA, CDR2 YNFKEQ. The CDR3 has 16 amino acids. V lost 1 base and J lost 2, with 14 bases in between. The DNA for the CDR3 is TGTGCCAGCAGCCAAGGAACAAACACAGGGAACTATGGCTACACCTTC. Translated: CASSQGTNTGNYGYTF.

This clone was seen only a few times. The chain employs TRBV5-1 and TRBJ1-2; TRBD1 matches 10 bases. The CDR3 sequence is 16 residues long. CDR1 is SGHRS and CDR2 is YFSETQ in the germline V gene. The junction had 7 bases not matched to a gene; V was cut back by 1 base and J by 4 bases. The CDR3 here is CASSLSPGQGPYGYTF. CDR3 nucleotides: TGCGCCAGCAGCTTGTCCCCGGGACAGGGGCCCTATGGCTACACCTTC.

This chain uses TRBV12-5 with TRBJ2-7; TRBD2 agrees at 12 bases. The CDR3 is 22 amino acids. Germline V gene sequence: CDR1 LGHNT, CDR2 FRNRAP. V was clipped by 0 bases and J by 3 bases; unmatched bases: 21. DNA of the CDR3: TGTGCTAGTGGTTTGGTACGAGGTTTGGGTGTGCTAGCGGGGGGGCGGCGCTACGAGCAGTACTTC. Protein: CASGLVRGLGVLAGGRRYEQYF.

The rearrangement joins TRBV3-1 (or the pseudogene TRBV3-2) to TRBJ2-5, with 8 bases fitting TRBD2. The CDR3 consists of 14 residues. CDR1 and CDR2 from the germline V gene are LGHDT and YNNKEL (reference sequence). The V segment lost 4 bases and the J segment 5 bases; nucleotides outside the gene matches: 6. The CDR3 region is CASSLGGAYETQYF. The CDR3 DNA is TGTGCCAGCAGCCTCGGGGGGGCATATGAGACCCAGTACTTC.

V and J are TRBV2 and TRBJ1-1, with D possibly matching TRBD1 (6 bases). Trimming took off 6 bases at V and 3 bases at J, with 14 bases between the two ends. This CDR3 has 14 residues. Germline V CDR1 and CDR2: SNHLY, FYNNEI. DNA for the CDR3: TGTGCCAGCAGCGTACAGGGTCGGGACACTGAAGCTTTCTTT. Protein product: CASSVQGRDTEAFF.

The CDR3 bases are TGTGCCAGCAGCCCCCGGGACTACGTGGGGGACAATGAGCAGTTCTTC. Its protein product is CASSPRDYVGDNEQFF. The gene calls are TRBV7-3 and TRBJ2-1; 7 bases align to TRBD2. The length of the CDR3 is 16 residues. Germline assignment: CDR1 SGHTA and CDR2 FQGTGA. Germline trimming cut 5 bases from V and 5 bases from J; bases unmatched to any gene: 12.

In this sample, this clone turned up once. The V gene is TRBV20-1, the J gene TRBJ2-3; 9 bases align to TRBD2. The CDR3 is 16 amino acids. In germline, CDR1 is DFQATT, CDR2 SNEGSKA (reference sequence). The V and J ends lost 3 bases and 2 bases, in that order; junction bases with no gene match: 9. This CDR3 is CSASTTSGPPTDTQYF. The CDR3 nucleotides are TGCAGTGCTAGTACGACTAGCGGACCTCCCACAGATACGCAGTATTTT.